This is a list of T cell receptor beta chains from one sample in a study of PD-1 blockade in classical Hodgkin lymphoma. Produced via immunoSEQ multiplex PCR; TCRdb's table is partial and in-frame only. The sample holds some 33,000 clones, around 80% seen once. Here the sequenced sample was peripheral blood mononuclear cells (PBMCs), taken before the fourth cycle of nivolumab. The receptors shown here come from a human donor with classical Hodgkin lymphoma. The CDR3 runs from the conserved cysteine through the conserved F or W. A D gene is named only where the DNA matches it firmly. A row's size may be missing; if present it is once, few, many or a size class.

>.|TRBV27|TRBJ1-5|13|.
TGTGCCAGCAGGCCGAACGTTAATCAGCCCCAGCATTTT
CASRPNVNQPQHF
>few|TRBV7-7|TRBJ1-1|15|.
TGTGCTAGCAGCAGATTACAGGGTCAGAACACTGAAGCTTTCTTT
CASSRLQGQNTEAFF
>.|TRBV6-1|TRBJ2-3|16|TRBD1
TGTGCCAGCAGTGAAGGGACAGGGGGCGCGTTGGATACGCAGTATTTT
CASSEGTGGALDTQYF
>few|TRBV29-1|TRBJ1-1|13|.
TGCAGCGGAGGCGTACAGTCGAACACTGAAGCTTTCTTT
CSGGVQSNTEAFF
>.|TRBV30|TRBJ1-1|14|.
TGTGCCTGGAGCGACCTTTCCATGAACACTGAAGCTTTCTTT
CAWSDLSMNTEAFF
>.|TRBV6-5|TRBJ1-2|12|.
TGTGCCAGCAGATCCGACAGCTATGGCTACACCTTC
CASRSDSYGYTF
>.|TRBV7-8|TRBJ1-1|17|.
TGTGCCAGCAGCTTAGTACGGGGGCAGAGGATGAACACTGAAGCTTTCTTT
CASSLVRGQRMNTEAFF
>.|TRBV29-1|TRBJ2-2|12|.
TGCAGCGTTGTGGGAGGCACCGGGGAGCTGTTTTTT
CSVVGGTGELFF
>.|TRBV11-3|TRBJ2-1|15|.
TGTGCCAGCAGCTTAGGGGACACAATAAGGAATGAGCAGTTCTTC
CASSLGDTIRNEQFF
>.|TRBV4-2|TRBJ2-3|13|.
TGTGCCAGCAGCCTTTCCGGGACAGATACGCAGTATTTT
CASSLSGTDTQYF
>.|TRBV29-1|TRBJ1-1|13|.
TGCAGCACACCCTCAGGGACGAACACTGAAGCTTTCTTT
CSTPSGTNTEAFF